The rows below give T cell receptor beta chains drawn from one sample of a study of shared clonotypes between healthy human individuals. The assay was immunoSEQ multiplex PCR, and TCRdb's table has in-frame clones only and misses some. The sample includes about 2 million clones, approximately 94% of them seen just once. Sequencing was done on a sample of naive CD8+ T cells sorted from blood. The receptors stem from a man aged 18 to 29 in good health. Both conserved end residues are part of each CDR3. A D gene is named only where the DNA matches it firmly. Only part of the rows carry a size: once, few, many, or a class if the clone is expanded.

clone_size d_call j_call v_call cdr3_nt cdr3_aa
- - TRBJ1-2 TRBV29-1 TGCAGCGTTGAAGACAGGGGTACGAACTATGGCTACACCTTC CSVEDRGTNYGYTF
- - TRBJ2-7 TRBV10-2 TGCGCCAGCAGTGAGTCCTTCGAGCAGTACTTC CASSESFEQYF
- - TRBJ2-2 TRBV6-5 TGTGCCAGCAGTTACGTGTGGGGGGGCACGGGGGAGCTGTTTTTT CASSYVWGGTGELFF
- - TRBJ1-5 TRBV27 TGTGCCAGCAGTCCGGTCGGGGAAGATCAGCCCCAGCATTTT CASSPVGEDQPQHF
- - TRBJ2-7 TRBV27 TGTGCCAGCAGTATTGTCGGAGGTGGCTCCTACGAGCAGTACTTC CASSIVGGGSYEQYF
once - TRBJ1-1 TRBV2 TGTGCCAGCTCCCTCGGGGTTGACACTGAAGCTTTCTTT CASSLGVDTEAFF
once - TRBJ2-3 TRBV14 TGTGCCAGCAGCCAAGAAGGAGCTAGCACAGATACGCAGTATTTT CASSQEGASTDTQYF
- TRBD2 TRBJ2-1 TRBV4-3 TGCGCCAGCAGCCAGGAGACTAGCGGGGGGGCCCCCTACAATGAGCAGTTCTTC CASSQETSGGAPYNEQFF
- - TRBJ2-7 TRBV11-3 TGTGCCAGCAGCCCGGGGACGGGCTACGAGCAGTACTTC CASSPGTGYEQYF
- - TRBJ1-1 TRBV7-9 TGTGCCAGCAGCTTAGGTTGGTCAGGAAACAACACTGAAGCTTTCTTT CASSLGWSGNNTEAFF
- TRBD1 TRBJ2-5 TRBV28 TGTGCCAGCAGTTTAAGACAGGGGGCTCCAGAGACCCAGTACTTC CASSLRQGAPETQYF
- - TRBJ2-7 TRBV11-2 TGTGCCAGCAGCTTAGGCTATCCCGAGCAGTACTTC CASSLGYPEQYF
- TRBD2 TRBJ2-1 TRBV29-1 TGCAGCGTGAGGCGGGAGGGGAACTACAATGAGCAGTTCTTC CSVRREGNYNEQFF
- - TRBJ2-1 TRBV9 TGTGCCAGCAGCGTAGATTTGGGCGGATACAATGAGCAGTTCTTC CASSVDLGGYNEQFF
- - TRBJ2-1 TRBV9 TGTGCCAGCAGCGTTGATTCACTAAATGAGCAGTTCTTC CASSVDSLNEQFF
- - TRBJ2-7 TRBV30 TGTGCCTGGAGTGATGAATTTTCCTACGAGCAGTACTTC CAWSDEFSYEQYF
- TRBD2 TRBJ2-7 TRBV7-2 TGTGCCAGCAGCTCGGGACTAGCGGGGGGGCCCTCCTACGAGCAGTACTTC CASSSGLAGGPSYEQYF
- TRBD1 TRBJ2-1 TRBV11-3 TGTGCCAGCAGCCAAACCGGGACAGGGGATAATGAGCAGTTCTTC CASSQTGTGDNEQFF
- - TRBJ1-4 TRBV5-8 TGTGCCAGCAGCTTGTCCTCCGGAACAAATGAAAAACTGTTTTTT CASSLSSGTNEKLFF
- - TRBJ1-2 TRBV30 TGTGCCTGGAGTGTACTTTTGTCCTCCGACTACACCTTC CAWSVLLSSDYTF
once - TRBJ1-3 TRBV14 TGTGCCAGCAGCCAAGTTTTTGAGGCTGGAAACACCATATATTTT CASSQVFEAGNTIYF
- - TRBJ2-5 TRBV11-1 TGTGCCAGCAGCTTAGGCGACTTAATGGAGACCCAGTACTTC CASSLGDLMETQYF
- - TRBJ2-7 TRBV27 TGTGCCAGCAGTTTGAAGGGAACGCTCCACGAGCAGTACTTC CASSLKGTLHEQYF
- - TRBJ2-2 TRBV5-4 TGTGCCAGCATTAAGGGAGGTAACACCGGGGAGCTGTTTTTT CASIKGGNTGELFF
- - TRBJ1-2 TRBV4-1 TGCGCCAGCAGCCTGGGGGAAGCCTATGGCTACACCTTC CASSLGEAYGYTF
- TRBD1 TRBJ1-3 TRBV19 TGTGCCAGTAGTGTCGGCCGGGACAGCAGTGGAAACACCATATATTTT CASSVGRDSSGNTIYF
- TRBD2 TRBJ2-1 TRBV2 TGTGCCAGCAGTGAAGGAGTAGGACTAGCAGTCCCAAATGAGCAGTTCTTC CASSEGVGLAVPNEQFF
- - TRBJ2-5 TRBV13 TGTGCCAGCAGCTTAAGAGGGAGCGAGACCCAGTACTTC CASSLRGSETQYF
- - TRBJ2-7 TRBV5-5 TGTGCCAGCAGCTTGGGAGCAGGCCCGTACGAGCAGTACTTC CASSLGAGPYEQYF
- TRBD1 TRBJ1-5 TRBV19 TGTGCCACTCTTTCCGGGACAGGGGGAATCAATCAGCCCCAGCATTTT CATLSGTGGINQPQHF
- - TRBJ2-7 TRBV9 TGTGCCAGCAGCGTAGCTTCTGAACCTGTCTACGAGCAGTACTTC CASSVASEPVYEQYF
- - TRBJ1-1 TRBV2 TGTGCCAGCAGGGAGGGACTGATGAACACTGAAGCTTTCTTT CASREGLMNTEAFF
- TRBD1 TRBJ2-7 TRBV27 TGTGCCAGCAGTTTAAGTGGGACAGGGAGGAACGAGCAGTACTTC CASSLSGTGRNEQYF
- - TRBJ2-7 TRBV19 TGTGCCAGTAGTATAACAGGGGGGGAGACCTACGAGCAGTACTTC CASSITGGETYEQYF
- - TRBJ1-2 TRBV7-9 TGTGCCAGCAGCTCGAAACTACAGGTAGTCAACTATGGCTACACCTTC CASSSKLQVVNYGYTF
- - TRBJ2-7 TRBV7-9 TGTGCCAGCAGCCCCGCGGGAACTCCCCACGAGCAGTACTTC CASSPAGTPHEQYF
once - TRBJ2-1 TRBV2 TGTGCCAGCAGTGAGGAGGGTGAGCAGTTCTTC CASSEEGEQFF
- - TRBJ2-7 TRBV27 TGTGCCAGCAGTTTAAACGTGCTCAACTACGAGCAGTACTTC CASSLNVLNYEQYF
- TRBD2 TRBJ2-7 TRBV4-3 TGCGCCAGCAGCCTCAGCGCTAGCGGGTCTCTAAACTCCTACGAGCAGTACTTC CASSLSASGSLNSYEQYF
- - TRBJ2-1 TRBV5-1 TGCGCCAGCAGCTTGGATGGTTTTGAGCAGTTCTTC CASSLDGFEQFF
- TRBD1 TRBJ2-6 TRBV6-1 TGTGCCAGCAGTGAACAACGGGACAGGGTTTTTACTGGGGCCAACGTCCTGACTTTC CASSEQRDRVFTGANVLTF
- - TRBJ2-5 TRBV5-4 TGTGCCAGCAGCTTGGCCACCCTTGGGGGAGAGACCCAGTACTTC CASSLATLGGETQYF
- - TRBJ2-5 TRBV7-9 TGTGCCAGCAGCCACAGGGATTTTGGAGAGACCCAGTACTTC CASSHRDFGETQYF
- - TRBJ1-1 TRBV7-3 TGTGCCAGCAGCTTCGAGGGCTGGACTGAAGCTTTCTTT CASSFEGWTEAFF
- - TRBJ2-1 TRBV19 TGTGCCAGTAGTATTCAGGGGCCCTACAATGAGCAGTTCTTC CASSIQGPYNEQFF